These 10 T cell receptor beta chains were all obtained from the same sample, sequenced in a study of T cell responses to AZD1222 COVID-19 vaccine (dated by TCRdb to the early 2020s). The method behind the library was the immunoSEQ multiplex PCR assay. The source is immuneACCESS, and TCRdb retained only in-frame sequences with V and J called. Part of the clones is not carried over; for the studies checked, unresolved V genes explain less than half of this, and the remainder is unexplained. The sample table lists roughly 150,000 clones, approximately 90% of them with a count of one. The top ten hold roughly 7% of the sample. The time point label on this specimen signifies: sample from adult after SARS-CoV-2 infection, after symptom onset. Sequences were derived from peripheral blood, sampled after recovery from COVID-19. The receptor set was obtained from an adult who had recovered from COVID-19.

The genes are TRBV4-2 and TRBJ2-7; 10 nucleotides agree with TRBD1. V shed 4 bases and J 7 bases; nucleotides not matched to a gene: 7. The CDR3 is 14 amino acids. Germline loops: CDR1 LGHNA, CDR2 YNFKEQ. CDR3: CASSPGRTGGEQYF. Here the CDR3 DNA reads TGTGCCAGCAGCCCCGGGAGGACAGGGGGAGAGCAGTACTTC.

This clone was picked up many times. CDR3 in DNA: TGCGCCAGCAGTTCGGGCAGGGGAGATCAGCCCCAGCATTTT. It encodes CASSSGRGDQPQHF. The rearrangement joins TRBV10-1 to TRBJ1-5, with a possible D match to TRBD1 (6 bases). The CDR3 is 14 residues long. V gave up 5 bases and J gave up 5 bases, with 13 bases separating them. CDR1 is WNHNN and CDR2 is SYGVQD in the germline V gene (reference sequence).

This chain joins TRBV7-2 and TRBJ2-3; D gene uncertain. Germline V lookup: CDR1 SGHTA, CDR2 FQGNSA. Trimming cost V 3 bases and J 0 bases, with 22 bases left between them. The CDR3 spans 19 residues. CDR3 sequence reads: CASSLADWRHFRSTDTQYF. The CDR3 coding sequence is TGTGCCAGCAGCTTGGCTGACTGGAGACACTTTAGGAGCACAGATACGCAGTATTTT.

The gene calls are TRBV25-1 and TRBJ2-1, with D hard to call. V lost 1 base, J lost 12 bases, and 10 bases lay in between. The germline gives CDR1 MGHDK, CDR2 SYGVNS. CDR3 size: 12 residues. The CDR3 here is CASSEWASGQFF. CDR3 DNA sequence: TGTGCCAGCAGTGAATGGGCATCAGGGCAGTTCTTC.

The rearrangement uses TRBV7-2 and TRBJ1-1; tentatively, D is TRBD1 (6 bases). This CDR3 is 11 amino acids long. The germline CDR1 and CDR2 sequences are SGHTA and FQGNSA. Trimming left V 2 bases short and J 12 bases short, with 10 bases between. CDR3 loop: CASSLQGRTFF. The CDR3 DNA follows: TGTGCCAGCAGCTTACAGGGGAGGACTTTCTTT.

The chain uses TRBV29-1 and TRBJ2-2; 9 nucleotides match TRBD2. The ends lost 4 bases at V and 0 bases at J; junction bases unmatched: 6. Germline V gene lookup returns CDR1 SQVTM and CDR2 ANQGSEA. The CDR3 sequence is 16 residues long. The chain's CDR3 is CSVAGGRAPNTGELFF. The CDR3 region has the DNA TGCAGCGTTGCAGGCGGGAGGGCCCCGAACACCGGGGAGCTGTTTTTT.

The V and J genes are TRBV5-1 and TRBJ1-1, with D perhaps matching TRBD1 (5 bases). Trimming left V 1 base short and J 1 base short, with 11 bases between. CDR1 is SGHRS and CDR2 is YFSETQ in the germline V gene. The CDR3 runs 15 residues. The DNA for the CDR3 is TGCGCCAGCAGCTTGTGGGGGGACCAGAACACTGAAGCTTTCTTT. Translation gives CASSLWGDQNTEAFF.

This chain links TRBV18 with TRBJ1-3, with D tentatively TRBD1 (5 bases). CDR1 and CDR2 from the germline V gene are KGHSH and LQKENI. V lost 5 bases and J lost 0, with 11 bases in between. This CDR3 contains 15 residues. CDR3 sequence: CASSSPTVSGNTIYF. DNA for the CDR3: TGTGCCAGCTCATCCCCGACAGTCTCTGGAAACACCATATATTTT.

This chain links TRBV5-1 with TRBJ2-5; D remains ambiguous. The CDR3 length is 11 residues. Germline V gene sequence: CDR1 SGHRS, CDR2 YFSETQ. V was clipped by 7 bases and J by 5 bases, with 9 bases between them. CDR3 loop: CASSFRETQYF. The CDR3 DNA reads TGCGCCAGCTCCTTCAGGGAGACCCAGTACTTC.

The CDR3 sequence is CASSYNQETQYF. CDR3 nucleotide sequence: TGCGCCAGCAGCTACAATCAAGAGACCCAGTACTTC. This chain uses TRBV5-1 with TRBJ2-5; no firm D call. The germline CDR1 and CDR2 sequences are SGHRS and YFSETQ. The CDR3 sequence is 12 residues long. Trimming removed 3 bases from V and 2 bases from J, with 5 bases in between.